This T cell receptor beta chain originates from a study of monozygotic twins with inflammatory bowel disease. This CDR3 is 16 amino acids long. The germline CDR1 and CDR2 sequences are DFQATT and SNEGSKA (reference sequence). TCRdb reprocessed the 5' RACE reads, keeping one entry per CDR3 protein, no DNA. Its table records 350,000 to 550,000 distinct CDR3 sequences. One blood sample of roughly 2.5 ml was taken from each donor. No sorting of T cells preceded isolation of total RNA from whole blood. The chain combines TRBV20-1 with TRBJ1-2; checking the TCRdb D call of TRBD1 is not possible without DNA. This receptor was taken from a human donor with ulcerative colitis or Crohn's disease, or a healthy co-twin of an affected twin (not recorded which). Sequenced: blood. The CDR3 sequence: CSARDVGAGVNYGYTF.